Following are 24 T cell receptor beta chains from one sample sequenced in a study of blood T cell repertoires in COVID-19. Data came from immunoSEQ multiplex PCR; TCRdb stores just in-frame clones and leaves some out. The sample has some 120,000 clones, approximately 84% seen once. The specimen sequenced was peripheral blood. These receptors all stem from a woman aged 45 to 65 who had recovered from COVID-19.

The chain has TRBV18 and TRBJ1-2; 8 bases line up with TRBD1. Germline CDR1 KGHSH, CDR2 LQKENI. With 3 bases clipped from V and 8 bases from J, the junction kept 8 bases outside the gene matches. The CDR3 runs to 14 residues. Here the CDR3 reads CASSPNADRDGYTF. In nucleotides, the CDR3 is TGTGCCAGCTCACCTAACGCGGACAGGGACGGCTACACCTTC.

The rearrangement uses TRBV3-1 (or the pseudogene TRBV3-2) and TRBJ1-3; D is uncertain. The CDR3 spans 15 residues. Germline-derived CDR1 and CDR2 are LGHDT and YNNKEL (reference sequence). The V and J ends lost 2 bases and 4 bases respectively, with 12 bases between them. CDR3 nucleotide sequence: TGTGCCAGCAGCCAACGGTTACTCGTAGGAAACACCATATATTTT. Residues: CASSQRLLVGNTIYF.

The chain joins TRBV7-8 to TRBJ1-1; 7 nucleotides align to TRBD1. Per the germline V gene, CDR1 is SGHVS and CDR2 is FQNEAQ. The trim removed 5 bases at V and 10 bases at J, leaving 13 bases unmatched. The CDR3 covers 14 residues. The DNA of the CDR3 is TGTGCCAGCAGCCAGGGGCCCAGACAGGGAGGAGCTTTCTTT. Its protein product is CASSQGPRQGGAFF.

The chain employs TRBV7-2 and TRBJ1-1, with D uncertain. This CDR3 is built from 16 residues. The germline CDR1 and CDR2 sequences are SGHTA and FQGNSA. Trimming pared 2 bases from V and 0 bases from J, leaving 13 bases between. CDR3 protein: CASSLTITRMNTEAFF. CDR3 DNA sequence: TGTGCCAGCAGCTTAACCATCACCAGGATGAACACTGAAGCTTTCTTT.

The J gene is TRBJ1-1, the V gene TRBV7-9, with D possibly being TRBD1 (5 bases). Trimming left V 0 bases short and J 10 bases short, with 9 bases between. Per germline, CDR1 SEHNR and CDR2 FQNEAQ (reference sequence). This CDR3 region has 12 residues. The CDR3 coding sequence is TGTGCCAGCAGCTTAGCCAGGGCTGGAGCTTTCTTT. It encodes CASSLARAGAFF.

This clone was observed a few times. The rearrangement links TRBV7-9 to TRBJ2-3, with a tentative D call TRBD2 (6 bases). The CDR3 extends over 15 amino acids. Looked up from germline, CDR1 is SEHNR and CDR2 is FQNEAQ (reference sequence). Trimming cost V 5 bases and J 8 bases, with 20 bases left between them. The DNA for the CDR3 is TGTGCCAGCAGCACGAGAACTGTCCTGGGGGGTACGCAGTATTTT. It is translated as CASSTRTVLGGTQYF.

The chain links TRBV5-1 to TRBJ2-1; tentative D call: TRBD1 (5 bases). The V end was cut by 4 bases, the J end by 4 bases, with 15 bases between. Germline values: CDR1 SGHRS, CDR2 YFSETQ. The CDR3 extends over 15 amino acids. CDR3 sequence (DNA): TGCGCCAGCAGCCCACGAAGGGCAGGGTACAATGAGCAGTTCTTC. It translates to CASSPRRAGYNEQFF.

The rearrangement joins TRBV5-5 to TRBJ2-5, with 8 bases that match TRBD2. V lost 0 bases and J lost 4; bases outside the gene matches: 8. CDR3 length: 16 residues. CDR1 is SGHKS and CDR2 is YYEKEE in the germline V gene (reference sequence). This chain's CDR3 is CASSLGLRLAGETQYF. CDR3 coding DNA: TGTGCCAGCAGCTTGGGTCTCCGGCTAGCGGGAGAGACCCAGTACTTC. Full variable domain (remainder filled in from reference TRBV5-5 and TRBJ2-5): DAGVTQSPTHLIKTRGQQVTLRCSPISGHKSVSWYQQVLGQGPQFIFQYYEKEERGRGNFPDRFSARQFPNYSSELNVNALLLGDSALYLCASSLGLRLAGETQYFGPGTRLLVL.

The chain links TRBV2 to TRBJ2-3; 13 bases line up with TRBD2. Germline loops: CDR1 SNHLY, CDR2 FYNNEI. This CDR3 region has 16 residues. The J segment lost 8 bases and the V segment lost 6 bases, leaving 11 bases of the junction unmatched. The DNA for the CDR3 is TGTGCCAGCAGACGCGGACTAGCGGGAGAGTCAAGTACGCAGTATTTT. It codes for CASRRGLAGESSTQYF. Together with reference TRBV2 and TRBJ2-3, the CDR3 gives the full variable domain: EPEVTQTPSHQVTQMGQEVILRCVPISNHLYFYWYRQILGQKVEFLVSFYNNEISEKSEIFDDQFSVERPDGSNFTLKIRSTKLEDSAMYFCASRRGLAGESSTQYFGPGTRLTVL.

The V call is TRBV15, the J call TRBJ1-6; D not resolved. Germline V lookup: CDR1 LNHNV, CDR2 YYDKDF (reference sequence). V lost 1 base to trimming and J lost 8 bases, with 3 bases between them. This CDR3 is built from 12 residues. In DNA, the CDR3 is TGTGCCACCAGCAGAGGAGATTCACCCCTCCACTTT. Its translation: CATSRGDSPLHF. Full variable domain (outside the CDR3, taken from reference TRBV15 and TRBJ1-6): DAMVIQNPRYQVTQFGKPVTLSCSQTLNHNVMYWYQQKSSQAPKLLFHYYDKDFNNEADTPDNFQSRRPNTSFCFLDIRSPGLGDTAMYLCATSRGDSPLHFGNGTRLTVT.

This CDR3 reads CATSTRTGNIFETQYF. For the CDR3, the DNA is TGTGCCACCAGCACCCGGACAGGGAACATATTCGAGACCCAGTACTTC. The rearrangement links TRBV15 to TRBJ2-5, with 8 positions matching TRBD1. Germline-derived CDR1 and CDR2 are LNHNV and YYDKDF (reference sequence). With 4 bases clipped from V and 5 bases from J, the junction kept 12 bases outside the gene matches. This CDR3 comprises 16 residues.

This chain joins TRBV5-5 and TRBJ2-7, with D perhaps TRBD1 (6 bases). Germline V gene sequence: CDR1 SGHKS, CDR2 YYEKEE (reference sequence). The CDR3 sequence is 16 residues long. The germline V and J ends were trimmed by 2 bases and 2 bases, with 17 bases remaining between them. The CDR3 nucleotides are TGTGCCAGCAGCTTCATTTTGGGGACAACCCCCTACGAGCAGTACTTC. Its translation is CASSFILGTTPYEQYF. The full variable domain, its missing parts supplied by reference TRBV5-5 and TRBJ2-7, is DAGVTQSPTHLIKTRGQQVTLRCSPISGHKSVSWYQQVLGQGPQFIFQYYEKEERGRGNFPDRFSARQFPNYSSELNVNALLLGDSALYLCASSFILGTTPYEQYFGPGTRLTVT.

This rearrangement joins TRBV11-3 to TRBJ2-3; the D gene is possibly TRBD2 (6 bases). The CDR3 is 15 residues long. Germline V gene lookup returns CDR1 SGHNT and CDR2 YENEEA. The V gene lost 6 bases and the J gene lost 2 bases, with 15 bases spanning the gap. The CDR3 region is CASSTPGLPTDTQYF. CDR3 DNA sequence: TGTGCCAGCAGTACGCCGGGACTCCCCACAGATACGCAGTATTTT.

The chain recombines TRBV7-9 with TRBJ2-2, with D uncertain. This CDR3 contains 15 residues. Trimming cost V 4 bases and J 6 bases, with 15 bases left between them. CDR1 and CDR2 from the germline V gene are SEHNR and FQNEAQ (reference sequence). In DNA, the CDR3 is TGTGCCAGCAGCTCGACTGTTGATCTCTCCGGGGAGCTGTTTTTT. Protein: CASSSTVDLSGELFF.

V gene TRBV5-4 combines with J gene TRBJ2-2, with D maybe TRBD2 (5 bases). The CDR3 is 15 residues long. Germline CDR1 and CDR2: SGHNT and YYREEE (reference sequence). The V end lost 3 bases, the J end lost 2 bases, and 11 bases lay between the germline ends. Written as DNA, the CDR3 is TGTGCCAGCAGCTCGCTAGCACGAAACACCGGGGAGCTGTTTTTT. Amino acids: CASSSLARNTGELFF. Drawing the rest from reference TRBV5-4 and TRBJ2-2, the complete variable domain is ETGVTQSPTHLIKTRGQQVTLRCSSQSGHNTVSWYQQALGQGPQFIFQYYREEENGRGNFPPRFSGLQFPNYSSELNVNALELDDSALYLCASSSLARNTGELFFGEGSRLTVL.

CDR3 nucleotides: TGTGCCAGCAGGAAAACAGGCTGGGGTCCGCAAGAGACCCAGTACTTC. Protein product: CASRKTGWGPQETQYF. The J gene is TRBJ2-5, the V gene TRBV14, with D possibly TRBD1 on 5 matching bases. CDR1 and CDR2 (germline): SGHDN, FVKESK. The CDR3 sequence is 16 residues long. V was shortened by 6 bases and J by 2 bases, with 19 bases between the two germline ends.

The chain recombines TRBV11-2 with TRBJ2-3; D is possibly TRBD1 (6 bases). CDR1 and CDR2 (germline): SGHAT, FQNNGV. CDR3 length: 15 amino acids. Deletions cut 0 bases from V and 2 bases from J, with 9 bases between. The CDR3 nucleotides read TGTGCCAGCAGCTTAGAGGGGGCTATCACAGATACGCAGTATTTT. It yields the protein CASSLEGAITDTQYF. The variable domain in full, with the rest retrieved from reference TRBV11-2 and TRBJ2-3, is EAGVAQSPRYKIIEKRQSVAFWCNPISGHATLYWYQQILGQGPKLLIQFQNNGVVDDSQLPKDRFSAERLKGVDSTLKIQPAKLEDSAVYLCASSLEGAITDTQYFGPGTRLTVL.

The chain links TRBV3-1 (or the pseudogene TRBV3-2) to TRBJ1-1; D might be TRBD1 (6 bases). Per germline, CDR1 LGHDT and CDR2 YNNKEL (reference sequence). V dropped 5 bases and J dropped 11 bases, with 15 bases sitting between them. CDR3 length equals 12 residues. The CDR3 region has the DNA TGTGCCAGCAGCTCCAGGGGACGGCGGGCTTTCTTT. It is translated as CASSSRGRRAFF.

The V and J genes are TRBV7-9 and TRBJ1-2; TRBD1 aligns across 8 bases. The CDR3 sequence is 13 residues long. J was trimmed by 3 bases and V by 5 bases; bases with no gene match: 2. In germline, CDR1 is SEHNR, CDR2 FQNEAQ (reference sequence). The CDR3 DNA sequence: TGTGCCAGCAGCCAGACAGGGGACTATGGCTACACCTTC. Its translation: CASSQTGDYGYTF.

This CDR3 reads CASYRVSYGYTF. The CDR3 DNA follows: TGTGCCAGCTACAGGGTGTCCTATGGCTACACCTTC. The J gene is TRBJ1-2, the V gene TRBV2; perhaps TRBD1 as D (6 bases). The CDR3 runs to 12 residues. The V gene's germline CDR1 is SNHLY and CDR2 FYNNEI. V was cut by 8 bases and J by 4 bases, with 11 bases left in between.

The rearrangement joins TRBV11-3 to TRBJ2-3; no definite D call. The germline CDR1 and CDR2 sequences are SGHNT and YENEEA. The CDR3 totals 15 residues. V was cut by 2 bases and J by 4 bases, with 13 bases left in between. CDR3 residues: CASSLNRVGADTQYF. The CDR3 bases are TGTGCCAGCAGCTTAAATCGGGTTGGTGCAGATACGCAGTATTTT.

V gene TRBV6-5 combines with J gene TRBJ1-1; TRBD1 is a possible D gene (5 bases). V was trimmed by 3 bases and J by 4 bases, leaving 12 bases between them. The CDR3 consists of 14 residues. Germline V lookup: CDR1 MNHEY, CDR2 SVGAGI. The DNA for the CDR3 is TGTGCCAGCAGTTATGGGGACGGGAGCACTGAAGCTTTCTTT. Protein: CASSYGDGSTEAFF.

This clone occurred once. This rearrangement joins TRBV3-1 (or the pseudogene TRBV3-2) to TRBJ2-3; 9 bases match TRBD2. This CDR3 has 15 amino acids. Germline CDR1 and CDR2: LGHDT and YNNKEL (reference sequence). The V gene end was trimmed by 4 bases and the J gene end by 8 bases; junction bases not matched to a gene: 10. The CDR3 loop is CASSRASGTQGTQYF. Written as DNA, the CDR3 is TGTGCCAGCAGCCGGGCTAGCGGGACCCAGGGTACGCAGTATTTT.

The chain combines TRBV9 with TRBJ1-2; 7 positions agree with TRBD1. Germline V CDR1 and CDR2: SGDLS, YYNGEE. J gave up 8 bases and V 3 bases, and 7 bases lay outside the gene matches. The CDR3 totals 13 residues. The CDR3 region has the DNA TGTGCCAGCAGCGCAGGGGGAAGTCGGGGCTACACCTTC. Encoded protein: CASSAGGSRGYTF.